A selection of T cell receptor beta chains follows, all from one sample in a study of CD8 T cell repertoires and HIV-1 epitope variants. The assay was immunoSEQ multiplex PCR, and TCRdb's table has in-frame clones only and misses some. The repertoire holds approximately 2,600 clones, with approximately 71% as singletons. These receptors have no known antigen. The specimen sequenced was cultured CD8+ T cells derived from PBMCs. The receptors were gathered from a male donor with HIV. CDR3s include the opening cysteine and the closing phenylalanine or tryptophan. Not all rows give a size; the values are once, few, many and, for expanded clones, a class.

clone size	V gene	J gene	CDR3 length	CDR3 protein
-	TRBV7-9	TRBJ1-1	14	CASRTDGVNTEAFF
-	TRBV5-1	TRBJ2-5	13	CASSTLGGETQYF
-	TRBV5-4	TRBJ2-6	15	CASSLQGSGANVLTF
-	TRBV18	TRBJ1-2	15	CASSPNSGEGYGYTF
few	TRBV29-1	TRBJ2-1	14	CSVMGGTGENEQFF
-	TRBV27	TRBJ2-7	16	CASSSGTSGNSYEQYF
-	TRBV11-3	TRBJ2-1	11	CASSLGAEQFF
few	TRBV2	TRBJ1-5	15	CASNRAREPYQPQHF
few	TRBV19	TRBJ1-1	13	CASASGGITEAFF
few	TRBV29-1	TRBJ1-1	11	CSVGVFTEAFF
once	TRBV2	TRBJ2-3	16	CASSESAGYIADTQYF
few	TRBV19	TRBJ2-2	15	CASSLWEVSTGELFF
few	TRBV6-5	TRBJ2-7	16	CASSYSGTGAAYEQYF
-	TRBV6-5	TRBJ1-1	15	CASSSQGSLNTEAFF
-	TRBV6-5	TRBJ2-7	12	CASRGTPYEQYF
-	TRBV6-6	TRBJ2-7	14	CASSPGAITYEQYF
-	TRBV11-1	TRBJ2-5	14	CASSSYRGGETQYF
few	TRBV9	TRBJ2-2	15	CASSEGFWNTGELFF
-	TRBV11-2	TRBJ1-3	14	CASSSPGSGNTIYF
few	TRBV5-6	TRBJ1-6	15	CASSFLQGVNSPLHF
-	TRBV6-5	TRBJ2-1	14	CASSYGTAYNEQFF
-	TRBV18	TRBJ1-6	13	CASSPRENSPLHF
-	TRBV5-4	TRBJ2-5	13	CASSLPPKETQYF
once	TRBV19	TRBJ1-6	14	CASKTGGTSSPLHF
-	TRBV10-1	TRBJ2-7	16	CASSASGLLSSYEQYF
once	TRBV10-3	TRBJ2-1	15	CAISDKQVIHNEQFF
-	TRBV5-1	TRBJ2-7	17	CASSLYSGTTSSYEQYF